Included here is one T cell receptor beta chain sequence, with context. The CDR3 runs 13 residues. The germline V gene encodes CDR1 GTSNPN and CDR2 SVGIG (reference sequence). With 4 bases clipped from V and 5 bases from J, the junction kept 4 bases outside the gene matches. This record belongs to a study of blood T cell repertoires in COVID-19. Background on the study: In each case, the material was cDNA or gDNA derived from T cells, B-cell-depleted T cells, or PBMCs.

TCRdb's copy holds only in-frame clones and misses some; the assay was immunoSEQ multiplex PCR. The data contain 50,000 to 65,000 clones, roughly 68% of them singletons. Sequenced material: peripheral blood. V and J are TRBV30 and TRBJ1-5, with 8 bases identical to TRBD1. The receptor's source is a woman of 80 years or more with acute or convalescent COVID-19. In DNA form, the CDR3 reads TGTGCCTGGAATAACAGGGGGGATCAGCCCCAGCATTTT. Translation gives CAWNNRGDQPQHF.